The 16 T cell receptor beta chains given below trace back to one sample, sequenced in a study of cytomegalovirus exposure and HLA in healthy donors. Produced via immunoSEQ multiplex PCR; TCRdb's table is partial and in-frame only. The sample comprises roughly 330,000 clones, about nine tenths of which are singletons, and roughly 1.2% rests with the top ten. The sample consisted of PBMCs. The receptor set was obtained from a woman aged 25 to 39 in good health and CMV-seropositive.

This chain joins TRBV9 and TRBJ2-2; D is ambiguous. Deletions cut 2 bases from V and 0 bases from J, with 2 bases between. Germline CDR1 is SGDLS and CDR2 is YYNGEE. This CDR3 is 13 amino acids long. CDR3 DNA sequence: TGTGCCAGCAGCGTCACGAACACCGGGGAGCTGTTTTTT. This sequence encodes CASSVTNTGELFF.

The rearrangement uses TRBV4-2 and TRBJ1-1, with 8 bases lining up with TRBD1. CDR1 and CDR2 (germline): LGHNA, YNFKEQ. With V trimmed by 6 bases and J by 12 bases, 15 bases remained unmatched. This CDR3 has 14 amino acids. This CDR3 is CASRTPGQDFLSFF. The CDR3 region has the DNA TGTGCCAGCAGAACACCGGGACAGGATTTTTTGTCTTTCTTT.

The V and J genes are TRBV9 and TRBJ1-5; possibly TRBD1 for D (6 bases). The CDR3 is 18 residues long. The germline gives CDR1 SGDLS, CDR2 YYNGEE. Trimming stripped 0 bases from V and 0 bases from J, with 16 bases between. CDR3 loop: CASSVGGGEPYSNQPQHF. CDR3 bases: TGTGCCAGCAGCGTAGGGGGGGGCGAACCTTATAGCAATCAGCCCCAGCATTTT.

V gene TRBV27 combines with J gene TRBJ2-7; D tentatively fits TRBD1 or TRBD2 (5 bases each). V shed 3 bases and J shed 2 bases, with 8 bases lying between them. Germline V CDR1 and CDR2: MNHEY, SMNVEV (reference sequence). The CDR3 loop spans 13 amino acids. CDR3 nucleotides: TGTGCCAGCAGTTTGGGGGTTACCTACGAGCAGTACTTC. Residues: CASSLGVTYEQYF.

CDR3 in DNA: TGTGCCAGCAGTGAATCAGCAGGGGGCACTGAAGCTTTCTTT. This gives the protein CASSESAGGTEAFF. This chain links TRBV2 with TRBJ1-1; 7 bases align to TRBD1. Unmatched junction bases numbered 4, after V lost 2 bases and J lost 4 bases. CDR1 SNHLY and CDR2 FYNNEI come from the germline V gene. This CDR3 region has 14 residues.

Notes on this clone: Other DNA sequences from this sample encode an identical CDR3 as well. The chain uses TRBV27 and TRBJ2-2; 15 bases are shared with TRBD2. CDR3 length equals 19 residues. J was trimmed by 7 bases and V by 11 bases; bases with no gene match: 20. Germline V lookup: CDR1 MNHEY, CDR2 SMNVEV (reference sequence). The CDR3 sequence is CARRASQRGTSGGNGELFF. CDR3 nucleotide sequence: TGTGCCCGGCGGGCCTCGCAAAGGGGGACTAGCGGGGGGAACGGGGAGCTGTTTTTT.

The CDR3 reads CASRPKTGGNQPQHF. The CDR3, as DNA: TGTGCCAGCAGGCCCAAGACAGGGGGCAATCAGCCCCAGCATTTT. The chain links TRBV28 to TRBJ1-5; 8 nucleotides agree with TRBD1. Germline V CDR1 and CDR2: MDHEN, SYDVKM. With V trimmed by 6 bases and J by 2 bases, 6 bases remained unmatched. This CDR3 has 15 residues.

The chain couples TRBV29-1 to TRBJ2-1, with D perhaps TRBD1 or TRBD2 (5 bases each). V shed 5 bases and J shed 4 bases, with 15 bases lying between them. Germline V gene lookup returns CDR1 SQVTM and CDR2 ANQGSEA. The CDR3 consists of 14 residues. The CDR3 DNA reads TGCAGCGTTACCGGGACCCCGGTATACAATGAGCAGTTCTTC. As protein: CSVTGTPVYNEQFF.

The J gene is TRBJ1-1, the V gene TRBV11-3; possible D gene TRBD1, 6 bases. The CDR3 is made up of 15 amino acids. V lost 0 bases and J 2 bases, leaving 10 bases between the germline ends. CDR1 is SGHNT, CDR2 YENEEA, per germline. The CDR3 region has the DNA TGTGCCAGCAGCTTAGATGGGGGGCTAAACACTGAAGCTTTCTTT. It is translated as CASSLDGGLNTEAFF.

There are a few counts of this clone. The chain couples TRBV6-5 to TRBJ2-2; D uncertain. The CDR3 spans 12 residues. The germline CDR1 and CDR2 sequences are MNHEY and SVGAGI. Trimming shortened V by 4 bases and J by 2 bases, and 2 bases separated the two germline ends. The CDR3 DNA reads as TGTGCCAGCAGTTTCAACACCGGGGAGCTGTTTTTT. It is translated as CASSFNTGELFF.

This clone was detected once. The V gene is TRBV28, the J gene TRBJ2-5, with 8 bases fitting TRBD1. CDR1 is MDHEN and CDR2 is SYDVKM in the germline V gene. V gave up 3 bases and J gave up 3 bases; unmatched junction bases: 6. This CDR3 is 15 amino acids long. CDR3 region: CASSLVGQGEETQYF. The CDR3 DNA reads TGTGCCAGCAGTTTGGTAGGACAGGGAGAAGAGACCCAGTACTTC.

This chain links TRBV28 with TRBJ1-2, with D maybe TRBD1 (5 bases). Germline assignment: CDR1 MDHEN and CDR2 SYDVKM. V was trimmed by 1 base and J by 8 bases, leaving 17 bases between them. This CDR3 has 15 amino acids. The CDR3 loop is CASSLYGRDASGYTF. The DNA for the CDR3 is TGTGCCAGCAGTTTATACGGCAGGGATGCGTCGGGCTACACCTTC.

The chain links TRBV29-1 to TRBJ2-1, with D possibly being TRBD2 (5 bases). Trimming removed 6 bases from V and 10 bases from J, with 22 bases in between. The CDR3 loop spans 14 amino acids. Germline values: CDR1 SQVTM, CDR2 ANQGSEA. The CDR3 nucleotides are TGCAGCGTCGCGCGGGTCGGACTGCGCGAAGAGCAGTTCTTC. Translation: CSVARVGLREEQFF.

Written as DNA, the CDR3 is TGCAGCGTTGCATTCCAGAACACTGAAGCTTTCTTT. Translation gives CSVAFQNTEAFF. This chain uses TRBV29-1 with TRBJ1-1; D is ambiguous. Germline CDR1 reads SQVTM; CDR2 reads ANQGSEA. This CDR3 is built from 12 residues. V was clipped by 4 bases and J by 1 base, with 7 bases between them.

The chain carries TRBV7-6 and TRBJ2-7, with 7 bases fitting TRBD2. The CDR3 runs to 16 residues. V lost 4 bases to trimming and J lost 2 bases; unmatched junction nucleotides: 11. CDR1 is SGHVS, CDR2 FNYEAQ, per germline. CDR3 bases: TGTGCCAGCAGCTCCCCCCCTCTAGCGGCTCCCTACGAGCAGTACTTC. Amino acid sequence: CASSSPPLAAPYEQYF.

The chain carries TRBV27 and TRBJ2-5; 7 positions match TRBD1. The germline V gene has CDR1 MNHEY and CDR2 SMNVEV (reference sequence). CDR3 size: 13 residues. With 8 bases clipped from V and 2 bases from J, the junction kept 5 bases outside the gene matches. CDR3 DNA: TGTGCCAGCGGGGACAGAGTACAAGAGACCCAGTACTTC. Protein sequence: CASGDRVQETQYF.